This T cell receptor (beta chain) stems from a study of shared clonotypes between healthy human individuals (dated by TCRdb to 2020 to 2022). Context from the whole study: The cohort comprised a couple of women and three men aged 18 to 49 years. Per donor, leukapheresis produced somewhere between about 0.94 and 9 billion PBMCs. Blood TCR repertoires of five healthy adults were deeply sequenced to estimate repertoire size and the extent of clonotype sharing between individuals. To increase sequencing depth and limit assay-specific biases, different laboratories used diverse techniques to prepare libraries and sequence TCR repertoires. For each donor, CD4 naive and CD4 memory were each given three plates, CD8 naive was given two plates, and CD8 memory was given one plate. Study-wide findings and limitations: Pairwise subsampling led to the expectation that sequencing depth would affect the degree of clonotype sharing among donors. Compared with non-shared clonotypes, clonotypes shared by all four sorted-subset donors had higher generation probabilities. Approximately 5% of naive CD4, more than 3% of naive CD8, 2.3% of memory CD4, and approximately 0.4% of memory CD8 clonotypes were shared across a few donors. The genetic and exposure-history diversity represented was limited by the small number of donors. Incomplete sequencing was indicated by rarefaction of sorted-subset datasets, despite the large sequencing depth. Naive subsets generally had larger estimated clonotype richness than memory subsets did. Sampling was restricted to blood, and TCR repertoires in tissue are likely to differ from TCR repertoires in blood.

The germline V gene (reference sequence) gives CDR1 as MNHEY and CDR2 as SMNVEV. V is reduced by 6 bases and J by 4 bases, leaving a spacing of 17 bases between them. Including cysteine and phenylalanine, the CDR3 has 15 amino acids. Only CDR3 DNA remains: 45 bases, in frame from the first base. Using the deep immunoSEQ assay, TCR CDR3 regions were amplified from genomic DNA by multiplex PCR. Extracted genomic DNA from each cell subset was distributed evenly across all wells of several immunoSEQ 96-well plates, and each plate was treated as a replicate. For sorted subsets, each replicate PCR was loaded with 150 to 250 ng genomic DNA, equivalent to about 30,000 T cell genomes. Purified libraries were quantified with a Qubit 3.0 fluorometer, sized on a Bioanalyzer 2100, and re-quantified with the KAPA Library Quantification kit. Every immunoSEQ 96-well plate was sequenced on a dedicated single-read 150-cycle Illumina NextSeq 550 flow cell. Per the original workflow: Because the immunoSEQ output held only junctional sequences and lacked quality scores, the filtering could not match the filtering applied to full-length reads. Sequences were annotated with PyIR, a Python wrapper for IgBLAST v1.9, and V/J genes and CDR3 were assigned using IMGT germline references. Reads were removed for weak V/J assignments (E-value above 1e-6), missing CDR3, stop codons, out-of-frame junctions, or ambiguous translated residues. A V3J clonotype was defined by an identical inferred V gene, J gene, and CDR3 amino acid sequence. The percentage overlap between two repertoires was calculated by dividing the number of shared unique clonotypes by the size of the smaller repertoire. Richness of each repertoire was evaluated using RTK rarefaction, the Chao1 estimator, and Recon v2.1 estimates of unobserved clonotypes. Generation probabilities were computed with OLGA for all TCRbeta clonotypes obtained by the gDNA method from four donors. Entries here come from immuneACCESS through TCRdb and include only in-frame sequences with V and J called. Some clones fail to appear in such tables; in the studies checked, an unresolved V gene covers under half of the shortfall, and the cause of the remainder is unknown. V, J and clone size are taken as reported in that table, and D and trimming were inferred from the DNA itself. The table for this sample lists 2 million to 3 million clones; approximately 93% of them were counted only once. The ten largest clones add up to 0.35% to 0.45% of the sample.

Healthy HIV-negative adults with no recently reported acute infections or vaccinations were included as donors. Every donor was a Caucasian adult living in Nashville, Tennessee, USA. CD4+ T cells were enriched through magnetic negative selection, after which naive cells were positively selected on CD45RA and the remaining negative fraction served as the memory subset. Blood was collected by leukapheresis, and PBMCs were isolated by Ficoll-Histopaque density gradient centrifugation and then cryopreserved in liquid nitrogen vapor phase. Purity and quantity of every magnetically sorted T cell population were checked by analytical flow cytometry. Each sorted fraction had its genomic DNA isolated and then quantified by UV absorbance on a Nanodrop 2000c. This clone was seen only once. The antigen it binds to is not known. No base-level quality is on record; no much larger clone is a single base apart.

Here the chain combines TRBV27 and TRBJ2-3; no D segment can be confidently identified. The material sequenced was naive CD4+ T cells from PBMCs. Sample cell subset or site, as interpreted from the label and publication: CD45RA+ positively selected. This TCR was sampled from a young man in good health. Some clones in this sample may be carry-over from other donors' samples. The CDR3 amino acid sequence is: CASSPPGLAADTQYF. The nucleotide sequence is TGTGCCAGCAGCCCCCCGGGCCTTGCGGCAGATACGCAGTATTTT.